The 27 T cell receptor beta chains given below trace back to one sample, sequenced in a study of blood T cell repertoires in COVID-19. Libraries were prepared by immunoSEQ multiplex PCR; TCRdb keeps only in-frame clonotypes and omits some of them. The sample has 95,000 to 110,000 clones, 75% to 85% seen once; the top ten hold roughly 5%. Sequenced sample: peripheral blood. The source of these receptors is a man aged 55-75 years with acute or convalescent COVID-19.

For the CDR3, the DNA is TGCGCCAGCAGCAAGCTACAGGGATCCGACTATGGCTACACCTTC. Amino acids: CASSKLQGSDYGYTF. The chain carries TRBV4-1 and TRBJ1-2; D may be TRBD1 (6 bases). Germline CDR1 reads MGHRA; CDR2 reads YSYEKL. V was pared by 5 bases and J by 3 bases, with 16 bases between. The CDR3 loop spans 15 amino acids.

This chain joins TRBV5-1 and TRBJ2-3; the D is unclear. V was trimmed by 0 bases and J by 2 bases, leaving 13 bases between them. This CDR3 is 16 amino acids long. Germline-derived CDR1 and CDR2 are SGHRS and YFSETQ. The CDR3 sequence: CASSLGHTTLTDTQYF. CDR3 sequence (DNA): TGCGCCAGCAGCTTGGGGCACACTACCCTCACAGATACGCAGTATTTT. The full variable domain, completed using reference TRBV5-1 and TRBJ2-3, is KAGVTQTPRYLIKTRGQQVTLSCSPISGHRSVSWYQQTPGQGLQFLFEYFSETQRNKGNFPGRFSGRQFSNSRSEMNVSTLELGDSALYLCASSLGHTTLTDTQYFGPGTRLTVL.

In its sample, this clone was seen once. The CDR3 here is CASSFPIRGNSYNEQFF. CDR3 sequence (DNA): TGTGCCAGCAGTTTTCCCATAAGGGGGAATTCCTACAATGAGCAGTTCTTC. This chain links TRBV28 with TRBJ2-1, with a tentative D call TRBD1 (6 bases). Trimming cost V 3 bases and J 1 base, with 16 bases left between them. CDR1 and CDR2 from the germline V gene are MDHEN and SYDVKM. The length of the CDR3 is 17 residues.

V gene TRBV12-3 or TRBV12-4 combines with J gene TRBJ1-3; no firm D call. This CDR3 contains 13 residues. Between the trimmed V and J ends, which lost 6 bases and 2 bases, there was a span of 8 bases. The CDR3 is CASSQQTGNTIYF. CDR3 in DNA: TGTGCCAGCAGCCAACAGACTGGAAACACCATATATTTT.

The sample holds a few counts of this clone. The genes are TRBV19 and TRBJ1-4, with D possibly matching TRBD1 (5 bases). The germline V and J ends were trimmed by 0 bases and 14 bases, with 10 bases remaining between them. This CDR3 is 12 amino acids long. The V gene's germline CDR1 is LNHDA and CDR2 SQIVND (reference sequence). As DNA, the CDR3 is TGTGCCAGTAGTATAGAAAGGCAGGGCCTGTTTTTT. Residues: CASSIERQGLFF.

J is TRBJ1-1 and V is TRBV30; TRBD1 matches 12 bases. J gave up 10 bases and V 3 bases, and 6 bases lay outside the gene matches. The CDR3 has 13 residues. Germline CDR1 GTSNPN, CDR2 SVGIG (reference sequence). In DNA form, the CDR3 reads TGTGCCTGGAGGGGACAGGGGGCGTCGGGAGCTTTCTTT. Protein: CAWRGQGASGAFF.

CDR3 sequence reads: CSVTDTMNTGELFF. CDR3 nucleotides: TGCAGCGTTACTGACACCATGAACACCGGGGAGCTGTTTTTT. The chain has TRBV29-1 and TRBJ2-2; D is unclear. V was shortened by 5 bases and J by 1 base, with 11 bases between the two germline ends. This CDR3 comprises 14 residues. The V gene's germline CDR1 is SQVTM and CDR2 ANQGSEA.

J is TRBJ2-1 and V is TRBV20-1; D might be TRBD2 (6 bases). V was shortened by 4 bases and J by 9 bases, with 7 bases between the two germline ends. The germline gives CDR1 DFQATT, CDR2 SNEGSKA (reference sequence). The CDR3 contains 10 residues. As DNA, the CDR3 is TGCAGTGCTACTAGCGTTGAGCAGTTCTTC. Amino acids: CSATSVEQFF.

The gene calls are TRBV7-9 and TRBJ2-1, with a possible D match to TRBD2 (5 bases). The CDR3 spans 13 residues. V lost 2 bases and J 5 bases, leaving 7 bases between the germline ends. From germline, CDR1 is SEHNR and CDR2 FQNEAQ (reference sequence). This CDR3 is CASSLTGNNEQFF. The CDR3 nucleotides read TGTGCCAGCAGCTTAACGGGGAACAATGAGCAGTTCTTC.

The chain links TRBV30 to TRBJ1-1; D is uncertain. With 4 bases removed from V and 7 bases from J, the gap between germline ends came to 19 bases. The CDR3 is made up of 14 amino acids. Germline CDR1 GTSNPN, CDR2 SVGIG (reference sequence). The CDR3 loop is CAWKRELGKGEAFF. CDR3 bases: TGTGCCTGGAAAAGGGAGCTGGGAAAGGGTGAAGCTTTCTTT.

The chain joins TRBV7-9 to TRBJ1-4; no clear D. Trimming pared 3 bases from V and 0 bases from J, leaving 11 bases between. Germline V gene sequence: CDR1 SEHNR, CDR2 FQNEAQ (reference sequence). The CDR3 runs to 16 residues. The CDR3 nucleotides are TGTGCCAGCAGCTTCGTGTTATCTACAACTAATGAAAAACTGTTTTTT. This encodes CASSFVLSTTNEKLFF.

This chain connects TRBV6-1 to TRBJ1-6; 7 bases are a match to TRBD1. The CDR3 extends over 15 amino acids. The germline gives CDR1 MNHNS, CDR2 SASEGT. V shed 2 bases, J shed 7 bases, and the junction held 5 bases outside the gene matches. CDR3 bases: TGTGCCAGCAGTGAACCGGACAGGAAAAATTCACCCCTCCACTTT. Amino acids: CASSEPDRKNSPLHF.

The chain links TRBV4-1 to TRBJ2-7; D call uncertain. The CDR3 spans 19 residues. From germline, CDR1 is MGHRA and CDR2 YSYEKL. Trimming removed 1 base at V and 0 bases at J, with 22 bases between. CDR3 sequence: CASSQGIPVVGEVSYEQYF. DNA of the CDR3: TGCGCCAGCAGCCAAGGAATACCAGTCGTCGGTGAGGTCTCCTACGAGCAGTACTTC.

The rearrangement uses TRBV7-9 and TRBJ2-5; no clear D gene. The CDR3 loop spans 12 amino acids. V lost 0 bases and J lost 3, with 2 bases in between. Germline-derived CDR1 and CDR2 are SEHNR and FQNEAQ (reference sequence). CDR3 loop: CASSLAKETQYF. CDR3 sequence (DNA): TGTGCCAGCAGCTTAGCCAAAGAGACCCAGTACTTC.

This sequence joins TRBV27 and TRBJ1-1; tentative D call: TRBD1 (6 bases). Trimming took off 3 bases at V and 1 base at J, with 12 bases between the two ends. CDR3 size: 15 residues. The germline gives CDR1 MNHEY, CDR2 SMNVEV (reference sequence). The DNA of the CDR3 is TGTGCCAGCAGTTTCGGGCAGGGGAAGAACACTGAAGCTTTCTTT. Translating gives CASSFGQGKNTEAFF.

The rearrangement joins TRBV5-5 to TRBJ2-6; 7 nucleotides match TRBD1. CDR3 length: 17 residues. Germline V gene data show CDR1 as SGHKS and CDR2 as YYEKEE (reference sequence). With 4 bases clipped from V and 0 bases from J, the junction kept 7 bases outside the gene matches. The CDR3 region has the DNA TGTGCCAGCAGCCAGCAGACAGGGCGCTCTGGGGCCAACGTCCTGACTTTC. As protein: CASSQQTGRSGANVLTF.

This clone was seen a handful of times. The chain has TRBV10-3 and TRBJ1-4; 8 bases fit TRBD1. CDR1 is ENHRY, CDR2 SYGVKD, per germline. The CDR3 has 13 amino acids. J was trimmed by 5 bases and V by 10 bases; bases with no gene match: 6. As DNA, the CDR3 is TGTGCCAGCGGACAGGGTCGAAATGAAAAACTGTTTTTT. Translated: CASGQGRNEKLFF.

This clone was counted only a few times. The chain has TRBV18 and TRBJ1-1, with 11 nucleotides matching TRBD1. This CDR3 has 15 amino acids. Germline values: CDR1 KGHSH, CDR2 LQKENI. V dropped 2 bases and J dropped 7; count of bases not matched to a gene: 6. CDR3 sequence: CASSPGQGAKGEAFF. CDR3 DNA: TGTGCCAGCTCACCAGGACAGGGGGCGAAAGGTGAAGCTTTCTTT.

The chain combines TRBV7-9 with TRBJ1-1, with 11 bases matching TRBD1. With V trimmed by 10 bases and J by 4 bases, 5 bases remained unmatched. The CDR3 runs 13 residues. Germline V gene data show CDR1 as SEHNR and CDR2 as FQNEAQ (reference sequence). The DNA of the CDR3 is TGTGCCATCAGGGGGACAGGGGGCACTGAAGCTTTCTTT. It specifies CAIRGTGGTEAFF.

This rearrangement joins TRBV19 to TRBJ1-2; tentative D call: TRBD1 (6 bases). The CDR3 extends over 12 amino acids. The germline gives CDR1 LNHDA, CDR2 SQIVND (reference sequence). V dropped 3 bases and J dropped 7 bases, with 9 bases sitting between them. This CDR3 is CASSIQGTGYTF. The CDR3 nucleotides are TGTGCCAGTAGTATTCAGGGGACTGGCTACACCTTC.

This chain connects TRBV9 to TRBJ1-4, with 8 bases fitting TRBD1. After removal of 3 bases from V and 7 bases from J, the junction contained 11 bases not matched to a gene. The CDR3 is 16 amino acids. CDR1 SGDLS and CDR2 YYNGEE come from the germline V gene. CDR3 in amino acids: CASSATQGAHGEKLFF. The CDR3 DNA sequence: TGTGCCAGCAGCGCCACTCAGGGGGCGCATGGTGAAAAACTGTTTTTT.

This clone was seen just once. The gene calls are TRBV5-1 and TRBJ1-1; 7 bases match TRBD1. CDR1 and CDR2 from the germline V gene are SGHRS and YFSETQ. The CDR3 runs to 13 residues. The junction had 4 bases not matched to a gene; V was cut back by 5 bases and J by 3 bases. The CDR3 sequence: CASSFTGDTEAFF. CDR3 in DNA: TGCGCCAGCAGTTTCACAGGGGACACTGAAGCTTTCTTT.

This rearrangement joins TRBV7-6 to TRBJ1-6; D may be TRBD1 (5 bases). This CDR3 region has 15 residues. V dropped 7 bases and J dropped 7 bases, with 17 bases sitting between them. The germline V gene encodes CDR1 SGHVS and CDR2 FNYEAQ. CDR3 loop: CASTFSTGVNSPLHF. DNA for the CDR3: TGTGCCAGCACCTTTAGTACAGGAGTCAATTCACCCCTCCACTTT.

The chain has TRBV7-9 and TRBJ1-3; D perhaps matches TRBD1 (6 bases). Trimming cost V 6 bases and J 0 bases, with 18 bases left between them. Germline CDR1 SEHNR, CDR2 FQNEAQ (reference sequence). The CDR3 is made up of 17 amino acids. The CDR3, as DNA: TGTGCCAGCAGTCCACTTGGACAGACCCTCTCTGGAAACACCATATATTTT. Translated, it gives CASSPLGQTLSGNTIYF.

V gene TRBV18 combines with J gene TRBJ1-2, with a weak D call TRBD1 (5 bases). The CDR3 spans 14 residues. V lost 1 base to trimming and J lost 2 bases, with 8 bases between them. CDR1 and CDR2 from the germline V gene are KGHSH and LQKENI. The CDR3 DNA reads TGTGCCAGCTCACCACTGGACACGAACTATGGCTACACCTTC. Its protein product is CASSPLDTNYGYTF.

The chain couples TRBV6-6 to TRBJ2-5; 12 nucleotides match TRBD2. Trimming cost V 6 bases and J 4 bases; bases outside gene matches: 15. CDR1 and CDR2 (germline): MNHNY, SVGAGI (reference sequence). The CDR3 consists of 18 residues. CDR3 region: CASSRQVTSGGRGETQYF. In DNA, the CDR3 is TGTGCCAGCAGCCGACAGGTCACTAGCGGGGGGAGAGGAGAGACCCAGTACTTC.

This clone was seen a single time. The chain couples TRBV6-5 to TRBJ1-2; 9 bases agree with TRBD1. Losses at the gene ends were 5 bases for V and 7 bases for J; bases not matched to a gene: 5. Germline CDR1 is MNHEY and CDR2 is SVGAGI. The CDR3 sequence is 13 residues long. CDR3 coding DNA: TGTGCCAGCAGTACGGGACAGGGTAGTGGCTACACCTTC. Translating gives CASSTGQGSGYTF.